This entry describes one T cell receptor (beta chain). The entry originates in a study of OX40 agonist ivuxolimab in advanced cancers. Profiling relied on immunoSEQ multiplex PCR, and the TCRdb table lists in-frame clones only, not all of them. The table shows roughly 28,000 clones, with 79% occurring only once. CDR3 size: 13 residues. From germline, CDR1 is MNHEY and CDR2 SVGAGI. V lost 6 bases, J lost 2 bases, and 3 bases stayed unmatched. This TCR was sampled from an adult with an advanced solid tumor such as melanoma, head and neck, liver or kidney cancer. Here the sequenced sample was CD4+ or CD8+ T cells sorted from blood, taken in a trial of the OX40 agonist ivuxolimab. The chain recombines TRBV6-5 with TRBJ1-2, with 7 bases aligning to TRBD1. CDR3 residues: CASSPQGNYGYTF. CDR3 nucleotide sequence: TGTGCCAGCAGCCCACAGGGGAACTATGGCTACACCTTC.